These 9 T cell receptor beta chains share one sample of origin, sequenced in a study of cytomegalovirus exposure and HLA in healthy donors. PCR was performed using 60 Vbeta and 13 Jbeta primers. Some clones are missing from TCRdb's copy, which holds only in-frame ones; the method was immunoSEQ multiplex PCR. This sample has roughly 100,000 clones; 75% to 90% occur once, and the top ten carry 2% to 3%. The source material was PBMCs. The receptors derive from a middle-aged man in good health and CMV-seronegative.

This clone has only one observation. This sequence joins TRBV7-3 and TRBJ2-5; 7 bases are a match to TRBD1. CDR1 and CDR2 from the germline V gene are SGHTA and FQGTGA. This CDR3 spans 14 amino acids. The ends lost 2 bases at V and 4 bases at J; junction bases unmatched: 4. CDR3 protein: CASSLQGVGETQYF. CDR3 nucleotide sequence: TGTGCCAGCAGCTTACAGGGGGTTGGAGAGACCCAGTACTTC.

The rearrangement joins TRBV5-1 to TRBJ2-7; 7 positions agree with TRBD1. Germline CDR1 is SGHRS and CDR2 is YFSETQ. This CDR3 region has 14 residues. After removal of 0 bases from V and 5 bases from J, the junction contained 5 bases not matched to a gene. CDR3 sequence (DNA): TGCGCCAGCAGCTTGGGACAGGGTATCAACGAGCAGTACTTC. Protein: CASSLGQGINEQYF.

This clone was seen a few times. The chain links TRBV6-1 to TRBJ1-1, with 10 bases identical to TRBD1. Unmatched junction bases numbered 14, after V lost 2 bases and J lost 5 bases. The germline V gene encodes CDR1 MNHNS and CDR2 SASEGT. The CDR3 is made up of 18 amino acids. The CDR3 loop is CASSERFYGQGEETEAFF. The CDR3 DNA sequence: TGTGCCAGCAGTGAAAGGTTTTACGGACAGGGGGAAGAAACTGAAGCTTTCTTT.

The chain uses TRBV5-6 and TRBJ2-5; 8 bases match TRBD1. TRBJ2-7 explains the end of the DNA better; the J call may be wrong. Germline CDR1 SGHDT, CDR2 YYEEEE. The CDR3 length is 15 residues. CDR3 sequence (DNA): TGTGCCAGCAGCCCAGAGGGGACAGGCAGCTACGAGCAGTACTTC. Translating gives CASSPEGTGSYEQYF.

The V call is TRBV5-4, the J call TRBJ2-2; 8 nucleotides align to TRBD2. V trimming: 7 bases; J trimming: 0 bases; junction bases outside the gene matches: 5. CDR3 length: 15 residues. Germline V gene sequence: CDR1 SGHNT, CDR2 YYREEE (reference sequence). As DNA, the CDR3 is TGTGCCAGCTCTAGCGGGCGTGCGAACACCGGGGAGCTGTTTTTT. Protein product: CASSSGRANTGELFF. The full variable domain, completed using reference TRBV5-4 and TRBJ2-2, is ETGVTQSPTHLIKTRGQQVTLRCSSQSGHNTVSWYQQALGQGPQFIFQYYREEENGRGNFPPRFSGLQFPNYSSELNVNALELDDSALYLCASSSGRANTGELFFGEGSRLTVL.

The rearrangement links TRBV27 to TRBJ2-7, with 14 bases lining up with TRBD2. V was pared by 6 bases and J by 3 bases, with 4 bases of the junction left unmatched. The germline V gene encodes CDR1 MNHEY and CDR2 SMNVEV (reference sequence). The CDR3 is 15 residues long. The CDR3 DNA reads TGTGCCAGCAGAGCGACTAGCGGGGGGGGCTACGAGCAGTACTTC. This encodes CASRATSGGGYEQYF.

The rearrangement joins TRBV11-3 to TRBJ2-1; 10 nucleotides align to TRBD2. The CDR3 spans 15 residues. CDR1 and CDR2 from the germline V gene are SGHNT and YENEEA. V shed 1 base and J 8 bases; nucleotides not matched to a gene: 5. The CDR3 region is CASSLGSGGRDEQFF. CDR3 in DNA: TGTGCCAGCAGCTTAGGTAGCGGGGGGCGGGATGAGCAGTTCTTC.

The gene calls are TRBV5-1 and TRBJ1-1, with D maybe TRBD1 (5 bases). The germline V gene has CDR1 SGHRS and CDR2 YFSETQ. Trimming took off 3 bases at V and 0 bases at J, with 18 bases between the two ends. This CDR3 region has 17 residues. CDR3 loop: CASSWGRETSMNTEAFF. The CDR3 DNA follows: TGCGCCAGCAGCTGGGGACGGGAGACAAGTATGAACACTGAAGCTTTCTTT.

This clone has only one observation. The rearrangement links TRBV5-6 to TRBJ2-3; D may be TRBD2 (6 bases). The CDR3 is made up of 14 amino acids. Looked up from germline, CDR1 is SGHDT and CDR2 is YYEEEE. The germline V and J ends were trimmed by 2 bases and 0 bases, with 7 bases remaining between them. The CDR3 sequence is CASSFGTSTDTQYF. The CDR3 DNA is TGTGCCAGCAGCTTTGGGACTAGCACAGATACGCAGTATTTT. The whole variable domain, remainder taken from reference TRBV5-6 and TRBJ2-3, is DAGVTQSPTHLIKTRGQQVTLRCSPKSGHDTVSWYQQALGQGPQFIFQYYEEEERQRGNFPDRFSGHQFPNYSSELNVNALLLGDSALYLCASSFGTSTDTQYFGPGTRLTVL.